This passage covers 6 T cell receptor beta chains from one sample sequenced in a study of control samples from healthy donors and cancer patients. Data came from immunoSEQ multiplex PCR; TCRdb stores just in-frame clones and leaves some out. Among around 51,000 clones, over 70% were seen once, and the ten largest hold 9.5% to 13%. Sequencing was performed on blood. These receptors came from a man aged 70 or older in good health.

This chain links TRBV7-9 with TRBJ2-4, with TRBD1 identical over 10 bases. CDR3 length: 13 amino acids. Trimming removed 5 bases from V and 7 bases from J; junction bases left unmatched: 2. Looked up from germline, CDR1 is SEHNR and CDR2 is FQNEAQ (reference sequence). CDR3 in amino acids: CASSTGQGNIQYF. CDR3 DNA: TGTGCCAGCAGCACGGGACAGGGGAACATTCAGTACTTC. Complete variable domain (other parts from reference TRBV7-9 and TRBJ2-4): DTGVSQNPRHKITKRGQNVTFRCDPISEHNRLYWYRQTLGQGPEFLTYFQNEAQLEKSRLLSDRFSAERPKGSFSTLEIQRTEQGDSAMYLCASSTGQGNIQYFGAGTRLSVL.

The rearrangement joins TRBV9 to TRBJ2-1; D gene unclear. Germline V gene lookup returns CDR1 SGDLS and CDR2 YYNGEE. CDR3 length: 14 residues. V lost 0 bases to trimming and J lost 0 bases, with 4 bases between them. The CDR3 here is CASSVADSYNEQFF. The CDR3 DNA follows: TGTGCCAGCAGCGTAGCTGACTCCTACAATGAGCAGTTCTTC.

The CDR3 is CASTTLAGVPNEQFF. Written as DNA, the CDR3 is TGTGCCAGCACCACACTAGCGGGAGTTCCCAATGAGCAGTTCTTC. This chain links TRBV6-6 with TRBJ2-1, with 11 bases matching TRBD2. The V gene's germline CDR1 is MNHNY and CDR2 SVGAGI (reference sequence). V gave up 7 bases and J gave up 6 bases; unmatched junction bases: 8. The CDR3 extends over 15 amino acids.

This clone was recorded a few times. This rearrangement joins TRBV19 to TRBJ2-7; 7 nucleotides agree with TRBD1. This CDR3 contains 15 residues. Trimming took 5 bases from V and 3 from J; bases not matched to a gene: 10. Germline V CDR1 and CDR2: LNHDA, SQIVND (reference sequence). The DNA of the CDR3 is TGTGCCAGTAGTGCCCGGGGACAGACAAACTACGAGCAGTACTTC. Its protein is CASSARGQTNYEQYF.

This clone was detected a few times. The chain employs TRBV10-1 and TRBJ1-5, with D perhaps matching TRBD1 (6 bases). In germline, CDR1 is WNHNN, CDR2 SYGVQD (reference sequence). V was cut by 4 bases and J by 0 bases, with 7 bases left in between. CDR3 size: 14 residues. The CDR3: CASSAGHSNQPQHF. Written as DNA, the CDR3 is TGCGCCAGCAGTGCGGGACATAGCAATCAGCCCCAGCATTTT.

In its sample, this clone was seen once. The chain is built from TRBV7-6 and TRBJ2-7; D not resolved. The CDR3 loop spans 15 amino acids. Germline lookup yields CDR1 SGHVS and CDR2 FNYEAQ. Trimming left V 1 base short and J 2 bases short, with 12 bases between. Written as DNA, the CDR3 is TGTGCCAGCAGCTTAGTTTTTAGGGCCCCCTACGAGCAGTACTTC. It encodes CASSLVFRAPYEQYF.